This TCR beta chain came from a study of shared T cell receptors in the human thymus. CDR3 length: 16 amino acids. The V and J ends lost 1 base and 4 bases respectively, with 16 bases between them. The germline gives CDR1 LNHDA, CDR2 SQIVND (reference sequence). Profiling relied on immunoSEQ multiplex PCR, and the TCRdb table lists in-frame clones only, not all of them. The sample yields 630,000 or so clones, more than 70% seen once. The same data also went into a second study, on human thymus T cells. Turning to that study: Infants served as donors; they were healthy and Finnish and were having corrective surgery for congenital heart defects. It was from resections taken during corrective heart surgery that the thymus tissue came. Apparent bias marked the V and J gene usage of thymic and blood repertoires.

The TCR originated in a boy younger than two with a congenital heart defect. The rearrangement uses TRBV19 and TRBJ1-2; possibly TRBD1 for D (5 bases). Sequenced input: thymocytes. In nucleotides, the CDR3 is TGTGCCAGTAGTATAGGTATCACAGGTTGGAGCTATGGCTACACCTTC. This sequence encodes CASSIGITGWSYGYTF.